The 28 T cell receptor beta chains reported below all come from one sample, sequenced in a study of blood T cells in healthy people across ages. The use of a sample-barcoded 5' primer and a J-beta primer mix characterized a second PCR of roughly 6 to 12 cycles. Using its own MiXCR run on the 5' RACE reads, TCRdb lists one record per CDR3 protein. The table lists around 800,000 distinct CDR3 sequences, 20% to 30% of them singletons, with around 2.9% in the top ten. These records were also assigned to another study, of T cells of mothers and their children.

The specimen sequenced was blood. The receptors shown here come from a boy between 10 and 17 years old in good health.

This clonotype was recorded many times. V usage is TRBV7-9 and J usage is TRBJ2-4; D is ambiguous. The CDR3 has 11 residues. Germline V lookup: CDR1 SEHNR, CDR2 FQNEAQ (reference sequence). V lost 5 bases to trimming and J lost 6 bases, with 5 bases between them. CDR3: CASSPLNIQYF. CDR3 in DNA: TGTGCCAGCAGCCCTCTAAACATTCAGTACTTC.

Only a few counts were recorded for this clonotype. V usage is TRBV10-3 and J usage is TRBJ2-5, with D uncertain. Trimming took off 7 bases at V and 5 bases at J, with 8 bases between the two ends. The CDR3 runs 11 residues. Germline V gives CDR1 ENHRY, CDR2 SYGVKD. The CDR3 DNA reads TGTGCCATCAAAGAATCCGAGACCCAGTACTTC. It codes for CAIKESETQYF.

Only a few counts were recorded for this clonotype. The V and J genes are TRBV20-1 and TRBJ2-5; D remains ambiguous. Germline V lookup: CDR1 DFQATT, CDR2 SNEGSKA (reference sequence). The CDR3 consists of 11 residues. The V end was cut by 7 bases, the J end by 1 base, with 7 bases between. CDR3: CSGGTQETQYF. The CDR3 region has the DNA TGCAGTGGTGGCACCCAAGAGACCCAGTACTTC.

CDR3 sequence reads: CASTNGGAIVRNEQFF. The CDR3 nucleotides read TGTGCCAGCACAAACGGGGGGGCCATAGTACGCAATGAGCAGTTCTTC. This chain links TRBV7-9 with TRBJ2-1, with 8 bases identical to TRBD2. V was pared by 7 bases and J by 6 bases, with 14 bases of the junction left unmatched. The CDR3 consists of 16 residues. CDR1 and CDR2 (germline): SEHNR, FQNEAQ (reference sequence).

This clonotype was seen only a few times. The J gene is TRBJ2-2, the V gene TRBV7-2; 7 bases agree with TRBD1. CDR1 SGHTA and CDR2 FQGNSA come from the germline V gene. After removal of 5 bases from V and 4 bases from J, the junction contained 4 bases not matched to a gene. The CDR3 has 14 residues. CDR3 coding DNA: TGTGCCAGCAGCCAGACAGGGATCACCGGGGAGCTGTTTTTT. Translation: CASSQTGITGELFF.

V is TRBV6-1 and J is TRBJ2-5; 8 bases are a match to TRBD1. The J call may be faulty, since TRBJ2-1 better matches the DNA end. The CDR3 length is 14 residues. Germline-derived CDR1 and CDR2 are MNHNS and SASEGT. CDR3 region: CASTPGTGPNEQFF. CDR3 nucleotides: TGTGCCAGCACCCCCGGGACAGGACCAAATGAGCAGTTCTTC.

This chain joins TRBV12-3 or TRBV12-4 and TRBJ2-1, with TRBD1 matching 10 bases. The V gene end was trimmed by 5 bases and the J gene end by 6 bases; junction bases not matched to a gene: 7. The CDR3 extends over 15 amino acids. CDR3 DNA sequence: TGTGCCAGCAGTCCCGTGGGACAGGGGAGCAATGAGCAGTTCTTC. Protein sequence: CASSPVGQGSNEQFF.

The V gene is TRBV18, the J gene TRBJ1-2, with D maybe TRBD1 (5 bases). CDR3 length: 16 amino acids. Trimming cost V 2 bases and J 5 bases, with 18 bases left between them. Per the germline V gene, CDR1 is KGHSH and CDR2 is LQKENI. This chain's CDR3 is CASSPWGEKHAYGYTF. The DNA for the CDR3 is TGTGCCAGCTCACCATGGGGGGAGAAACATGCTTATGGCTACACCTTC.

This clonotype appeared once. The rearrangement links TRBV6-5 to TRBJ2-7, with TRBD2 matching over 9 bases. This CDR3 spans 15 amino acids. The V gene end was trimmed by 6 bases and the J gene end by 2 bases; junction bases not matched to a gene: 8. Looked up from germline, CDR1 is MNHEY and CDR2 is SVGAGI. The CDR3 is CASRGTGGRAYEQYF. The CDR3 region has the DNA TGTGCCAGCAGGGGGACGGGCGGGAGGGCCTACGAGCAGTACTTC.

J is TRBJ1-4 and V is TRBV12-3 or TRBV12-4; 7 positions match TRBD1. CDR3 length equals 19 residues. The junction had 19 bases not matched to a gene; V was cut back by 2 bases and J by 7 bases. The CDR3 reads CASSLPLVDRRQMGEKLFF. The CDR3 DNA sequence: TGTGCCAGCAGTTTACCCCTCGTGGACAGGCGACAAATGGGTGAAAAACTGTTTTTT.

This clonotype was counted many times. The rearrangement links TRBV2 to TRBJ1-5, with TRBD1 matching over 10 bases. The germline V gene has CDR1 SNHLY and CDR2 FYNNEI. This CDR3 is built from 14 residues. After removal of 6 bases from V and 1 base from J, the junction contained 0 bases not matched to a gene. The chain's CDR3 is CASRGQGSNQPQHF. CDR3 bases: TGTGCCAGCAGGGGACAGGGGAGCAATCAGCCCCAGCATTTT.

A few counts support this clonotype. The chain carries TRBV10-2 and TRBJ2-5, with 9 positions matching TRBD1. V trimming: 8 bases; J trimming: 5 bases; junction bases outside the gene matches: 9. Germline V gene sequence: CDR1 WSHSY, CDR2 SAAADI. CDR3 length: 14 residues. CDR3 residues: CASGGQGTKETQYF. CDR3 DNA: TGCGCCAGCGGTGGACAGGGGACGAAGGAGACCCAGTACTTC.

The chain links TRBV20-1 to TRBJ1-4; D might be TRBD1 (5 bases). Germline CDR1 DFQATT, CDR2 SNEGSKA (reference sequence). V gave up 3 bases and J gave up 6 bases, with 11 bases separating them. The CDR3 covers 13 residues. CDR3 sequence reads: CSASEGSDEKLFF. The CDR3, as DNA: TGCAGTGCTAGTGAGGGGTCGGATGAAAAACTGTTTTTT.

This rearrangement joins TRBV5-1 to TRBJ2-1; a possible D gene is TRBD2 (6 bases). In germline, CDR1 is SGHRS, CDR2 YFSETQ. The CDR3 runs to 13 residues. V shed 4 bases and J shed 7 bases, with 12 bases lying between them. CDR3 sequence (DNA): TGCGCCAGCAGCGGGGGGTTTGATAATGAGCAGTTCTTC. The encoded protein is CASSGGFDNEQFF.

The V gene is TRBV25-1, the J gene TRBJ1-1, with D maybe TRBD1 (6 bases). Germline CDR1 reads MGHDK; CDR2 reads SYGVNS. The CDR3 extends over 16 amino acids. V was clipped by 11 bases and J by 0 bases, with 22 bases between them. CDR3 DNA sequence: TGTGCCGCAGTAGGGGGTTTAACCGGGATGAACACTGAAGCTTTCTTT. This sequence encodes CAAVGGLTGMNTEAFF.

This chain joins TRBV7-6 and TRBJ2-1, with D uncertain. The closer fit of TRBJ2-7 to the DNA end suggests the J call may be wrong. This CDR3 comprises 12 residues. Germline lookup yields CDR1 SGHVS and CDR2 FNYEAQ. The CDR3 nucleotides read TGTGCCAGCAGCTCCCGGTTGATGGAGCAGTACTTC. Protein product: CASSSRLMEQYF.

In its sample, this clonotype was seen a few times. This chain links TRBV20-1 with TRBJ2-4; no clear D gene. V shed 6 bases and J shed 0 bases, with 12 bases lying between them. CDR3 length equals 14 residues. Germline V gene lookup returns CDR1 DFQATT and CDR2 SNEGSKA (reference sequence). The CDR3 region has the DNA TGCAGTGCGTACGAAAGGCTAGCCAAAAACATTCAGTACTTC. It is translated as CSAYERLAKNIQYF.

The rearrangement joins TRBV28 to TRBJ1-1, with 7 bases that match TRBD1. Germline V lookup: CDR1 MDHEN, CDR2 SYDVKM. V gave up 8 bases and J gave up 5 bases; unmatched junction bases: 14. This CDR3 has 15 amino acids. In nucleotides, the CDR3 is TGTGCCAGCTCTGGGATCACAGGGGTTATAACTGAAGCTTTCTTT. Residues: CASSGITGVITEAFF.

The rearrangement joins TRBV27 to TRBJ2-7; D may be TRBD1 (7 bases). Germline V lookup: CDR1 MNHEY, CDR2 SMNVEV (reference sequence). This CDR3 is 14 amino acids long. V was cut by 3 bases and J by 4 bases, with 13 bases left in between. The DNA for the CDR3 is TGTGCCAGCAGTTTCAGACAGGGAGGATACGAGCAGTACTTC. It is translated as CASSFRQGGYEQYF.

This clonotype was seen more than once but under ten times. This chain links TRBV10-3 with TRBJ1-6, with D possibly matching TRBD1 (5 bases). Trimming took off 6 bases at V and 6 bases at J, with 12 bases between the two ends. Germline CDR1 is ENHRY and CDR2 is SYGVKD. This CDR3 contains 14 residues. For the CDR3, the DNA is TGTGCCATCAGGGGGGGAGGGTCTAATTCACCCCTCCACTTT. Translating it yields CAIRGGGSNSPLHF.

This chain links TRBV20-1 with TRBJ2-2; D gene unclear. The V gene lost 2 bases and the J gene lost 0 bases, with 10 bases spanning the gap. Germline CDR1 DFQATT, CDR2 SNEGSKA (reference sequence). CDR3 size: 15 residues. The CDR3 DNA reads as TGCAGTGCTAGACCCATCGCCGCGAACACCGGGGAGCTGTTTTTT. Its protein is CSARPIAANTGELFF.

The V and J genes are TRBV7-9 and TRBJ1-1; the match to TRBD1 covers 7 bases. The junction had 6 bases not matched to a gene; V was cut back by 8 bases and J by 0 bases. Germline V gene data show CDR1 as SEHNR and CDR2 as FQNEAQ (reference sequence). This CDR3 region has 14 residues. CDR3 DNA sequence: TGTGCCAGCGGCCCGGGACAGCTGAACACTGAAGCTTTCTTT. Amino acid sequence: CASGPGQLNTEAFF.

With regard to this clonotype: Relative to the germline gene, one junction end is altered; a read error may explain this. CDR3 nucleotides: TGCGCCAGCAGCTTGGGTACCGGGGGCCCCGGGGAGACCCGGTACTTC. This gives the protein CASSLGTGGPGETRYF. The chain uses TRBV5-1 and TRBJ2-5; D tentatively fits TRBD1 or TRBD2 (6 bases each). This CDR3 contains 16 residues. Germline V gene sequence: CDR1 SGHRS, CDR2 YFSETQ. Combining the CDR3 with reference TRBV5-1 and TRBJ2-5 gives the whole variable domain KAGVTQTPRYLIKTRGQQVTLSCSPISGHRSVSWYQQTPGQGLQFLFEYFSETQRNKGNFPGRFSGRQFSNSRSEMNVSTLELGDSALYLCASSLGTGGPGETRYFGPGTRLLVL.

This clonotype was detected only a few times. The CDR3 protein is CASTGSGRKLFF. CDR3 DNA sequence: TGTGCCAGCACCGGGAGCGGACGGAAACTGTTTTTT. The chain recombines TRBV28 with TRBJ1-4, with D unresolved. Trimming left V 7 bases short and J 11 bases short, with 14 bases between. Germline V gene lookup returns CDR1 MDHEN and CDR2 SYDVKM. The CDR3 loop spans 12 amino acids. Drawing the rest from reference TRBV28 and TRBJ1-4, the complete variable domain is DVKVTQSSRYLVKRTGEKVFLECVQDMDHENMFWYRQDPGLGLRLIYFSYDVKMKEKGDIPEGYSVSREKKERFSLILESASTNQTSMYLCASTGSGRKLFFGSGTQLSVL.

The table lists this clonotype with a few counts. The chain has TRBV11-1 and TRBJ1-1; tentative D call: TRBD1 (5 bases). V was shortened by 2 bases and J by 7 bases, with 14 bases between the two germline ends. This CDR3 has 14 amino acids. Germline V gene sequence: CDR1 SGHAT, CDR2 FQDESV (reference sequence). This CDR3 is CASSLQGVNGEAFF. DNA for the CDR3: TGTGCCAGCAGCTTACAGGGAGTCAACGGTGAAGCTTTCTTT.

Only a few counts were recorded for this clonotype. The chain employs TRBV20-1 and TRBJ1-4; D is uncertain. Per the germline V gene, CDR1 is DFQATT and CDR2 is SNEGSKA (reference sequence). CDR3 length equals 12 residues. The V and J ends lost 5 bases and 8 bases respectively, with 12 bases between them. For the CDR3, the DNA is TGCAGTGCTCGGGTCCTGGTCGAAAAACTGTTTTTT. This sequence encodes CSARVLVEKLFF.

The CDR3 DNA reads as TGTGCCAGCAGCTTAGCGGGCACAGAAGACTACACCTTC. Protein sequence: CASSLAGTEDYTF. The chain employs TRBV7-9 and TRBJ1-2; no firm D call. Trimming took off 0 bases at V and 10 bases at J, with 12 bases between the two ends. Germline loops: CDR1 SEHNR, CDR2 FQNEAQ (reference sequence). The CDR3 is 13 residues long.

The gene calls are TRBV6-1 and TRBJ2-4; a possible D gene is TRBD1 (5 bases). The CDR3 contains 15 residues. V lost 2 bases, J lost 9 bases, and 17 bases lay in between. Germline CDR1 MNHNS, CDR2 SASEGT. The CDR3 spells CASSERGTDLGIQYF. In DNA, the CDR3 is TGTGCCAGCAGTGAAAGGGGAACGGACCTGGGCATTCAGTACTTC.